The clone carrying this T cell receptor beta chain was counted a few times. This CDR3 has 14 amino acids. Trimming took 1 base from V and 4 from J, leaving 8 bases between them. The germline V gene encodes CDR1 LGHNA and CDR2 YNFKEQ. This sample stems from a study of T cell repertoires in cytomegalovirus infection. Via MiXCR, TCRdb re-called the reads, giving one row per CDR3 protein. The sample records around 100,000 distinct CDR3 sequences, 23% being singletons. This clonotype was obtained from a human donor in good health (CMV status not recorded). Some clones in this sample may be carry-over from other donors' samples. Sequenced sample: CD8+ T cells from PBMCs. The chain joins TRBV4-2 to TRBJ2-4, with a tentative D call TRBD1 (6 bases). The CDR3 DNA follows: TGTGCCAGCAGCCAAGTACAGGGTAAAAACATTCAGTACTTC. Residues: CASSQVQGKNIQYF.